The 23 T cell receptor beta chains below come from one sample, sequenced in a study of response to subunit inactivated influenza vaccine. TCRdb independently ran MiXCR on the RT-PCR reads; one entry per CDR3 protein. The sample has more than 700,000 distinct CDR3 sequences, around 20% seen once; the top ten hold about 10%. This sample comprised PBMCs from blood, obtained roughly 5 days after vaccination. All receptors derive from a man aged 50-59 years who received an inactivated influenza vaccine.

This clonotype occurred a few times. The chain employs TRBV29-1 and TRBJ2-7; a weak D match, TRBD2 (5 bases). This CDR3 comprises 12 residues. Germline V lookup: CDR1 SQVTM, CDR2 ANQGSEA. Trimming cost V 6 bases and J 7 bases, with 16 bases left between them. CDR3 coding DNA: TGCAGCGTGGAGGACGGCTACGAAGAGCAGTACTTC. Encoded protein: CSVEDGYEEQYF.

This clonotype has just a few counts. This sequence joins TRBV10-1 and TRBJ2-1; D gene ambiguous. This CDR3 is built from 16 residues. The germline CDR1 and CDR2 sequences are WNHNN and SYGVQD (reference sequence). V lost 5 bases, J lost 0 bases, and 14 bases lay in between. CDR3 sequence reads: CASSTSGSSSYNEQFF. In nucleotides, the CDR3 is TGCGCCAGCAGTACCTCCGGAAGCAGCTCCTACAATGAGCAGTTCTTC.

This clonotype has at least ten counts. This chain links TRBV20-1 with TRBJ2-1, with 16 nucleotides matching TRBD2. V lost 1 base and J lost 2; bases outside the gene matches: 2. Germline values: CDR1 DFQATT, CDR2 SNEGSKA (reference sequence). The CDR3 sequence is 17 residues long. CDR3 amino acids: CSARGGTSGRAYNEQFF. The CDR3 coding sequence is TGCAGTGCTAGAGGGGGGACTAGCGGGAGGGCCTACAATGAGCAGTTCTTC.

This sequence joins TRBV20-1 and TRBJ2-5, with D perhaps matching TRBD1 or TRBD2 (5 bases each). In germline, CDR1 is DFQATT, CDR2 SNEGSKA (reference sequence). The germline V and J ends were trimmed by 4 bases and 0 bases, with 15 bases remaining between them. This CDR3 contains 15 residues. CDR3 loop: CSATKAGSYQETQYF. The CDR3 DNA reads TGCAGTGCTACCAAGGCAGGGAGTTACCAAGAGACCCAGTACTTC.

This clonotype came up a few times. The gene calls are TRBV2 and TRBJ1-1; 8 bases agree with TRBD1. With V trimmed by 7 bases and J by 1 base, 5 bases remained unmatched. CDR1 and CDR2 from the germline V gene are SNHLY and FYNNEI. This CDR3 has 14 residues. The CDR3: CASTGDRSNTEAFF. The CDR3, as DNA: TGTGCCAGCACCGGGGACAGGTCGAACACTGAAGCTTTCTTT.

The CDR3 loop reads CSARTERYQETQYF. CDR3 in DNA: TGCAGTGCCAGGACCGAAAGGTACCAAGAGACCCAGTACTTC. V is TRBV20-1 and J is TRBJ2-5; D is ambiguous. The CDR3 length is 14 residues. Per the germline V gene, CDR1 is DFQATT and CDR2 is SNEGSKA (reference sequence). The V gene lost 6 bases and the J gene lost 0 bases, with 14 bases spanning the gap.

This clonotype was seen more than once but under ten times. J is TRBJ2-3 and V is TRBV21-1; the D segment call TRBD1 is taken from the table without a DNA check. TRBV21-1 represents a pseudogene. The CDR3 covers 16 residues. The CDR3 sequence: CASSKAEGKHADTQYF. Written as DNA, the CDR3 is TGTGCCAGCAGCAAAGCGGAGGGGAAGCACGCAGATACGCAGTATTTT.

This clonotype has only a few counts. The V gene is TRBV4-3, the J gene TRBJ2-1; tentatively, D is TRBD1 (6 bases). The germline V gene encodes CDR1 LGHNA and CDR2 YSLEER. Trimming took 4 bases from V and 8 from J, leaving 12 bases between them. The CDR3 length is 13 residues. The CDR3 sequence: CASSPRTADEQFF. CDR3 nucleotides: TGCGCCAGCAGCCCTCGGACAGCTGATGAGCAGTTCTTC.

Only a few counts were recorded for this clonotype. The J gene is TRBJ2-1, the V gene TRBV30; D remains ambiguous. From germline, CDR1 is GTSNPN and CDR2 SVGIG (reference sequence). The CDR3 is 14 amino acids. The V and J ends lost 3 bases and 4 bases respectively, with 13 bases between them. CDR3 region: CAWRGPWGYNEQFF. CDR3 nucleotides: TGTGCCTGGAGAGGTCCGTGGGGATACAATGAGCAGTTCTTC.

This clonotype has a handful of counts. CDR3 sequence reads: CASRRPGPNTGELFF. CDR3 DNA sequence: TGTGCCAGCAGAAGACCGGGACCAAACACCGGGGAGCTGTTTTTT. V is TRBV6-1 and J is TRBJ2-2; D may correspond to TRBD1 or TRBD2 (5 bases each). V was pared by 6 bases and J by 2 bases, with 13 bases between. Germline-derived CDR1 and CDR2 are MNHNS and SASEGT. The CDR3 extends over 15 amino acids.

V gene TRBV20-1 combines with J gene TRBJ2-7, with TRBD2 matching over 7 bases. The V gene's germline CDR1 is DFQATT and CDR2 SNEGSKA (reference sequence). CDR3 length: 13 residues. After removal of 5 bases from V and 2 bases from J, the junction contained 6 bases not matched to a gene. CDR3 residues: CSASGTTAYEQYF. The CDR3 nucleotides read TGCAGTGCTTCCGGGACTACCGCCTACGAGCAGTACTTC.

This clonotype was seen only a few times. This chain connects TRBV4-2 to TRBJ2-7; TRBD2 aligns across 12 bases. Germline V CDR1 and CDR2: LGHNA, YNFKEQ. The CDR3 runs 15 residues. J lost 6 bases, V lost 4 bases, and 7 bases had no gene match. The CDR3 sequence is CASSLRLAGDSEQYF. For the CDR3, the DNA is TGTGCCAGCAGCCTCCGACTAGCGGGAGATAGCGAGCAGTACTTC.

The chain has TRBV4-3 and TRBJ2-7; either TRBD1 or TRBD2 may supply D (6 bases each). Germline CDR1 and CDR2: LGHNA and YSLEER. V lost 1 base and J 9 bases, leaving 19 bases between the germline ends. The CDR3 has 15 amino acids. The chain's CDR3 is CASSQVGGPIRGQYF. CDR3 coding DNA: TGCGCCAGCAGCCAAGTGGGGGGCCCTATACGAGGGCAGTACTTC.

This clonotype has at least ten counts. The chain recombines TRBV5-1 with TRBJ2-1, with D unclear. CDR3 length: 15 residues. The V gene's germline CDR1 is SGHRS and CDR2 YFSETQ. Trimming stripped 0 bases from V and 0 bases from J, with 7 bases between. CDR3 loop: CASSLVGNSYNEQFF. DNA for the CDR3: TGCGCCAGCAGCTTGGTCGGAAACTCCTACAATGAGCAGTTCTTC.

The CDR3 DNA is TGCAGCGCAGCGCGGGCCTCTAGGGCTGAGACCCAGTACTTC. This encodes CSAARASRAETQYF. The rearrangement links TRBV29-1 to TRBJ2-5, with D possibly being TRBD2 (5 bases). Germline assignment: CDR1 SQVTM and CDR2 ANQGSEA. V lost 7 bases and J 5 bases, leaving 20 bases between the germline ends. The CDR3 contains 14 residues.

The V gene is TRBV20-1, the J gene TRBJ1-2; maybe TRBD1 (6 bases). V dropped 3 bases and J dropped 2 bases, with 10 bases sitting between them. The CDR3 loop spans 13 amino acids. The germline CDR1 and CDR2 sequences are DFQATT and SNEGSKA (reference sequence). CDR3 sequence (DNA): TGCAGTGCTAGTTCAGGGGCCAACTATGGCTACACCTTC. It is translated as CSASSGANYGYTF.

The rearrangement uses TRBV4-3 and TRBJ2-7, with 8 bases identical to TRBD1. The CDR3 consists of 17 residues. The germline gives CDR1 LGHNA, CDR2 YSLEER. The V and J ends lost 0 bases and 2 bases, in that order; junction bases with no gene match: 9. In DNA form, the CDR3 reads TGCGCCAGCAGCCAAGATCACTCCGGGGACAGGCCCTACGAGCAGTACTTC. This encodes CASSQDHSGDRPYEQYF.

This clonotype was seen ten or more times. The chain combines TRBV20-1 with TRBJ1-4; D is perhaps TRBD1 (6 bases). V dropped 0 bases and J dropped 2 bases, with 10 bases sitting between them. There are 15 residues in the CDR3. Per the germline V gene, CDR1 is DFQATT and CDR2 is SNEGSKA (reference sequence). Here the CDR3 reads CSARDLQGTNEKLFF. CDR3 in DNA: TGCAGTGCTAGAGATCTCCAGGGGACTAATGAAAAACTGTTTTTT.

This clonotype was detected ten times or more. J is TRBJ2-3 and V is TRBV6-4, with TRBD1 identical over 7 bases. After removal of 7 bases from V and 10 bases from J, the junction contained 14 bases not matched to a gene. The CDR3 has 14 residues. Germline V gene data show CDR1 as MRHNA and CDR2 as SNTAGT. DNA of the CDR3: TGTGCCAGCATGCCAAACCGGGACCAGGGGGCGCAGTATTTT. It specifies CASMPNRDQGAQYF.

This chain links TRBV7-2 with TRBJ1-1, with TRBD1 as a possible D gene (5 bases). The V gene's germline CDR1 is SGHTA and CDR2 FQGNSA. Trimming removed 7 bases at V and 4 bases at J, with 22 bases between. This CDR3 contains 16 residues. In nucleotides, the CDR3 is TGTGCCAGCAAGCCTTCGAGTGGGGGTATGGGCACTGAAGCTTTCTTT. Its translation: CASKPSSGGMGTEAFF. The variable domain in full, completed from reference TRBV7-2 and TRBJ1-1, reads GAGVSQSPSNKVTEKGKDVELRCDPISGHTALYWYRQSLGQGLEFLIYFQGNSAPDKSGLPSDRFSAERTGGSVSTLTIQRTQQEDSAVYLCASKPSSGGMGTEAFFGQGTRLTVV.

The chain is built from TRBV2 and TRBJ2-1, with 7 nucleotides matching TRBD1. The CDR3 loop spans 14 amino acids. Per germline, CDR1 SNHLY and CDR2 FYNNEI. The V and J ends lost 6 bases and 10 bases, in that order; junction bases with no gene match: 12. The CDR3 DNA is TGTGCCAGCAGGCCCCGGGACAGTCCCAGGGAGCAGTTCTTC. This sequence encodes CASRPRDSPREQFF.

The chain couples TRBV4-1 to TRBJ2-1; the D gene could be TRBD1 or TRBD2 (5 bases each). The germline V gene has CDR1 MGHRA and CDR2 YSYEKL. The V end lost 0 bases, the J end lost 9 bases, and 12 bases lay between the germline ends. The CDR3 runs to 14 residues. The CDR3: CASSQEGRDAEQFF. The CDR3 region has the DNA TGCGCCAGCAGCCAAGAAGGACGGGACGCTGAGCAGTTCTTC.

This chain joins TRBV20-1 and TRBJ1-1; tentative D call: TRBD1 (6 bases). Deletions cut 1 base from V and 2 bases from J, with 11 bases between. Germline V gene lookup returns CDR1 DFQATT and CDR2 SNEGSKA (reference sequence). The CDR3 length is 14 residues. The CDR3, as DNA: TGCAGTGCTAGAGTGGGACACCTTAACACTGAAGCTTTCTTT. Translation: CSARVGHLNTEAFF.